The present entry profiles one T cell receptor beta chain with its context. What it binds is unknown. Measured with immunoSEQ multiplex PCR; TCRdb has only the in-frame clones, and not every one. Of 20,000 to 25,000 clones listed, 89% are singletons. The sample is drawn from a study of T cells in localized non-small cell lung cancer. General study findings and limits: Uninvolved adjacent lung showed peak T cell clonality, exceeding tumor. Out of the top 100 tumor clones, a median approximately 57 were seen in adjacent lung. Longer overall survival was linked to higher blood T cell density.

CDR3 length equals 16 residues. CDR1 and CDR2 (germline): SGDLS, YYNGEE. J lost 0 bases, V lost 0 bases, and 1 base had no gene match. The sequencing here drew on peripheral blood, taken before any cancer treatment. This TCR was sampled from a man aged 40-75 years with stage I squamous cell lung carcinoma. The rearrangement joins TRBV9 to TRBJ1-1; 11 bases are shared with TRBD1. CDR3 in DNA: TGTGCCAGCAGCGTAGGGGACAGGGGGGTGAACACTGAAGCTTTCTTT. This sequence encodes CASSVGDRGVNTEAFF.